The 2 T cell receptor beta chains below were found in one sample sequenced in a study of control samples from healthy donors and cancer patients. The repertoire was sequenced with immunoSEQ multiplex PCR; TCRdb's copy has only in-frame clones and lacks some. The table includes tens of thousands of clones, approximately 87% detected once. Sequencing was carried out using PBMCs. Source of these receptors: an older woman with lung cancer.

The chain's CDR3 is CASSLVTWQGRIGTEAFF. The CDR3 coding sequence is TGCGCCAGCAGCTTGGTAACTTGGCAGGGAAGAATTGGTACTGAAGCTTTCTTT. V usage is TRBV5-1 and J usage is TRBJ1-1; a weak D match, TRBD1 (5 bases). Trimming took off 0 bases at V and 5 bases at J, with 23 bases between the two ends. The CDR3 is made up of 18 amino acids. Germline lookup yields CDR1 SGHRS and CDR2 YFSETQ.

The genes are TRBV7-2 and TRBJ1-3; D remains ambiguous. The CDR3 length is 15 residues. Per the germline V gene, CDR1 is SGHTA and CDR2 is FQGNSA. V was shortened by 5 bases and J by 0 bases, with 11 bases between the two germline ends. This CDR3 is CASSPWSGSGNTIYF. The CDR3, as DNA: TGTGCCAGCAGCCCCTGGAGCGGCTCTGGAAACACCATATATTTT.